A single sample gave rise to the 3 T cell receptor beta chains below, sequenced in a study of control samples from healthy donors and cancer patients. Repertoires were generated with immunoSEQ multiplex PCR, while TCRdb's copy carries only in-frame clones and drops some. This sample has approximately 65,000 clones; approximately 89% occur once, and the top ten carry roughly a fifth. Material for sequencing was PBMCs. All receptors come from a man in his sixties with lung cancer.

The chain carries TRBV27 and TRBJ2-3; D might be TRBD2 (5 bases). V lost 0 bases, J lost 1 base, and 8 bases lay in between. In germline, CDR1 is MNHEY, CDR2 SMNVEV (reference sequence). The CDR3 is 15 residues long. The DNA for the CDR3 is TGTGCCAGCAGTTTATCCCCAGCGGGCACAGATACGCAGTATTTT. As protein: CASSLSPAGTDTQYF.

The chain couples TRBV15 to TRBJ2-1; D not resolved. In germline, CDR1 is LNHNV, CDR2 YYDKDF (reference sequence). This CDR3 comprises 12 residues. The V and J ends lost 6 bases and 6 bases respectively, with 9 bases between them. The CDR3: CATSPGFNEQFF. The CDR3 DNA follows: TGTGCCACCAGTCCAGGCTTCAATGAGCAGTTCTTC. Based on the CDR3 plus reference TRBV15 and TRBJ2-1, the full variable domain is DAMVIQNPRYQVTQFGKPVTLSCSQTLNHNVMYWYQQKSSQAPKLLFHYYDKDFNNEADTPDNFQSRRPNTSFCFLDIRSPGLGDTAMYLCATSPGFNEQFFGPGTRLTVL.

A single count supports this clone. The chain is built from TRBV7-8 and TRBJ1-5; D is unresolved. V dropped 7 bases and J dropped 6 bases, with 13 bases sitting between them. From germline, CDR1 is SGHVS and CDR2 FQNEAQ. CDR3 length: 13 residues. CDR3 nucleotide sequence: TGTGCCAGCATGTTAACCGGTGGTCAGCCCCAGCATTTT. Protein: CASMLTGGQPQHF.